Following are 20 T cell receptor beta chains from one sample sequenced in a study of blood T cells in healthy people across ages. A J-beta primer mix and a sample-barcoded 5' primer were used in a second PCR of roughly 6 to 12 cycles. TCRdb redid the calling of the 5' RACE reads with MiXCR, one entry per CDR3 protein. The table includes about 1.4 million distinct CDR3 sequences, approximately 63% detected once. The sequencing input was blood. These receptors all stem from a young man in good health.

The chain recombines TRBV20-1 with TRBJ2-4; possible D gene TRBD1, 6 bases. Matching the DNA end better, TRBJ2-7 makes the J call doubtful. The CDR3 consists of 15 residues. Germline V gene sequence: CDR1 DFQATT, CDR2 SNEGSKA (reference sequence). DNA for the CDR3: TGCAGTGCCCAAATCCGGGACACTTCCTCCTACGAGCAGTACTTC. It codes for CSAQIRDTSSYEQYF.

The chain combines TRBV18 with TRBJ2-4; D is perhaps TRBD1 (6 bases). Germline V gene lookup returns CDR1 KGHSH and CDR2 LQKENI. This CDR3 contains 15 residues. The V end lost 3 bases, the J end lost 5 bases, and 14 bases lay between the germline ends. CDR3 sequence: CASSPGPGAQNIQYF. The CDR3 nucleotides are TGTGCCAGCTCACCTGGACCAGGGGCTCAAAACATTCAGTACTTC. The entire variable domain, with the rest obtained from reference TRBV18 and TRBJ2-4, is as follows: NAGVMQNPRHLVRRRGQEARLRCSPMKGHSHVYWYRQLPEEGLKFMVYLQKENIIDESGMPKERFSAEFPKEGPSILRIQQVVRGDSAAYFCASSPGPGAQNIQYFGAGTRLSVL.

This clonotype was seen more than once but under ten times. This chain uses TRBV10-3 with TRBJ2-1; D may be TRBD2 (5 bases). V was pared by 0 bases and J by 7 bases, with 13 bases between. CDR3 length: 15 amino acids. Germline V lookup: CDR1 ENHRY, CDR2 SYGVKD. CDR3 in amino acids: CAISESGGSGNEQFF. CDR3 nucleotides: TGTGCCATCAGTGAGTCTGGCGGTTCGGGGAATGAGCAGTTCTTC.

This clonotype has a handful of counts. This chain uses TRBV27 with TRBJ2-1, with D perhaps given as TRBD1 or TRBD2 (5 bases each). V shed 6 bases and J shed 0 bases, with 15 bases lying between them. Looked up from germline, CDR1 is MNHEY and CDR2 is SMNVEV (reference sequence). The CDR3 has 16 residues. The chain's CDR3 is CASRTTDRSSYNEQFF. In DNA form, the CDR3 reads TGTGCCAGCAGGACTACCGACAGAAGCTCCTACAATGAGCAGTTCTTC.

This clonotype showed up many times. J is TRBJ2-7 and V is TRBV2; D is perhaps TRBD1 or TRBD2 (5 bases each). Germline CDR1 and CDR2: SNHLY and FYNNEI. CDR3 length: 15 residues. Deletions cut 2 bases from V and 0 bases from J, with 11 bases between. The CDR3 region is CASSEPRDHSYEQYF. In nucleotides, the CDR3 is TGTGCCAGCAGTGAACCTCGGGACCACTCCTACGAGCAGTACTTC.

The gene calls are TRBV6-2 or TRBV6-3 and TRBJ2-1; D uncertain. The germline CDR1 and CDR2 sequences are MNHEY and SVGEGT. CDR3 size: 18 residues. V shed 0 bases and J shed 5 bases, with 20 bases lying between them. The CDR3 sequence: CASSYSLLLDLPNNEQFF. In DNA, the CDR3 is TGTGCCAGCAGTTACTCGCTCCTCTTGGACCTTCCGAACAATGAGCAGTTCTTC.

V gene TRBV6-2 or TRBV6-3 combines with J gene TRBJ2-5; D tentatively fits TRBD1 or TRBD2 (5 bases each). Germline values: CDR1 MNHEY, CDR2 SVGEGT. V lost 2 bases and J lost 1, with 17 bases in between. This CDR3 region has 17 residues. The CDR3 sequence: CASSYTLGVAPQETQYF. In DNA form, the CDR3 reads TGTGCCAGCAGTTACACCCTGGGGGTGGCGCCCCAAGAGACCCAGTACTTC.

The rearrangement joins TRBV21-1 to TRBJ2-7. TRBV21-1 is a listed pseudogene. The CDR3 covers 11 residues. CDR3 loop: CASSKCYEQYF. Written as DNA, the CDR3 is TGTGCCAGCAGCAAGTGCTACGAGCAGTACTTC.

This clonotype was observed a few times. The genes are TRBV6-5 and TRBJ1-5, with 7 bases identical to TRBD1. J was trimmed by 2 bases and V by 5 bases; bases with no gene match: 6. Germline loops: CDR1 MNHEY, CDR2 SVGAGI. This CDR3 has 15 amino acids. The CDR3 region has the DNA TGTGCCAGCAGTCTACGGACAGGAGGCAATCAGCCCCAGCATTTT. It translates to CASSLRTGGNQPQHF.

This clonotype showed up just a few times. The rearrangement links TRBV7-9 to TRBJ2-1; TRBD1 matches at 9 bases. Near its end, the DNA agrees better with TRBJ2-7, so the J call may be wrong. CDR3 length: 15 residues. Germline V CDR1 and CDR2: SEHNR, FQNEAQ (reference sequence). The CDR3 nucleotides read TGTGCCAGCAGCTTACCGGGACAGGGATACAATGAGCAGTACTTC. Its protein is CASSLPGQGYNEQYF.

For the CDR3, the DNA is TGTGCCAGCAGCGTTCAAAAGGGGACCCAGTACTTC. It encodes CASSVQKGTQYF. The rearrangement links TRBV7-8 to TRBJ2-5; D gene unclear. The CDR3 length is 12 residues. The V end was cut by 5 bases, the J end by 7 bases, with 11 bases between. The germline gives CDR1 SGHVS, CDR2 FQNEAQ.

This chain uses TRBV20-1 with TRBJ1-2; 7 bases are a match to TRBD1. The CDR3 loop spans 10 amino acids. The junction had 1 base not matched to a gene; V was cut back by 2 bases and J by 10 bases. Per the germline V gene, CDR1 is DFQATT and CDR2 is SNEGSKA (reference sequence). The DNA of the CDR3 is TGCAGTGCTAGAACAGGGGACTACACCTTC. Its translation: CSARTGDYTF.

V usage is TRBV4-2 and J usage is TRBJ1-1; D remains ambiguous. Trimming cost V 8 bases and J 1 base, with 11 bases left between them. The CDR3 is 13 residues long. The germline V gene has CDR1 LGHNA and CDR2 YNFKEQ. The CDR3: CASRSHQNTEAFF. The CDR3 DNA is TGTGCCAGCCGCAGCCACCAGAACACTGAAGCTTTCTTT.

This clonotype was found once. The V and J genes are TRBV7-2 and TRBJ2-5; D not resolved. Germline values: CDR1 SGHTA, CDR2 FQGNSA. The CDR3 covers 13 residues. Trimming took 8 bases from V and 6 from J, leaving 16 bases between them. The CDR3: CASAEVGVQTQYF. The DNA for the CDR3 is TGTGCCAGCGCCGAGGTTGGGGTTCAGACCCAGTACTTC.

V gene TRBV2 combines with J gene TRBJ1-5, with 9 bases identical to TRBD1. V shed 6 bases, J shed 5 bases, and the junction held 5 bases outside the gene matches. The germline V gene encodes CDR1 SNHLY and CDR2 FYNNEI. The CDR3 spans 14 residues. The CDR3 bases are TGTGCCAGCAGACCACAGGGGGCCTATCAGCCCCAGCATTTT. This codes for CASRPQGAYQPQHF.

The CDR3 is CASSTYRGRNYEQYF. The CDR3 nucleotides are TGTGCCAGCAGTACCTACAGGGGGAGGAACTACGAGCAGTACTTC. The chain joins TRBV12-3 or TRBV12-4 to TRBJ2-7, with 8 bases fitting TRBD1. CDR3 length: 15 residues. Trimming at V came to 5 bases and at J to 3 bases, leaving 9 bases not matched to a gene.

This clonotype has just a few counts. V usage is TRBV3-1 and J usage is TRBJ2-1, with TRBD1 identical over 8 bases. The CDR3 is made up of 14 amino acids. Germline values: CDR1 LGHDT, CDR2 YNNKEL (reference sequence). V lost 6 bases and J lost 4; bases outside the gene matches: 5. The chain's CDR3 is CASRPGTGYNEQFF. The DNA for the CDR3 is TGTGCCAGCAGGCCCGGGACAGGTTACAATGAGCAGTTCTTC.

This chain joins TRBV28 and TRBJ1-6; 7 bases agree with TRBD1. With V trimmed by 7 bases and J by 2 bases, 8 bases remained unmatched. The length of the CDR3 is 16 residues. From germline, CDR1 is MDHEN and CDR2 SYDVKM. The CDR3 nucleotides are TGTGCCAGCAAACCGCCGGACAGGACCTATAATTCACCCCTCCACTTT. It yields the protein CASKPPDRTYNSPLHF. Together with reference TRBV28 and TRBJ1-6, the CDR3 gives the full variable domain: DVKVTQSSRYLVKRTGEKVFLECVQDMDHENMFWYRQDPGLGLRLIYFSYDVKMKEKGDIPEGYSVSREKKERFSLILESASTNQTSMYLCASKPPDRTYNSPLHFGNGTRLTVT.

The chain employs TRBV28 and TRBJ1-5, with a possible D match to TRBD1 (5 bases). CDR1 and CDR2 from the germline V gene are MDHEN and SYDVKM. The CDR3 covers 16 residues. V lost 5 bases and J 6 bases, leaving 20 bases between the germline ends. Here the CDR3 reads CASSASGTPGLQPQHF. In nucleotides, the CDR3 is TGTGCCAGCAGTGCCTCGGGCACACCAGGGCTTCAGCCCCAGCATTTT.

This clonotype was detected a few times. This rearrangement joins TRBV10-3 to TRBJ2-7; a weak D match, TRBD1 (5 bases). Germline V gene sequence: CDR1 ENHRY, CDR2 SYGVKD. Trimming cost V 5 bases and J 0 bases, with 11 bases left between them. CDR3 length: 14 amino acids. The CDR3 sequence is CAISQRTLSYEQYF. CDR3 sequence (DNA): TGTGCCATCAGTCAACGGACACTCTCCTACGAGCAGTACTTC.